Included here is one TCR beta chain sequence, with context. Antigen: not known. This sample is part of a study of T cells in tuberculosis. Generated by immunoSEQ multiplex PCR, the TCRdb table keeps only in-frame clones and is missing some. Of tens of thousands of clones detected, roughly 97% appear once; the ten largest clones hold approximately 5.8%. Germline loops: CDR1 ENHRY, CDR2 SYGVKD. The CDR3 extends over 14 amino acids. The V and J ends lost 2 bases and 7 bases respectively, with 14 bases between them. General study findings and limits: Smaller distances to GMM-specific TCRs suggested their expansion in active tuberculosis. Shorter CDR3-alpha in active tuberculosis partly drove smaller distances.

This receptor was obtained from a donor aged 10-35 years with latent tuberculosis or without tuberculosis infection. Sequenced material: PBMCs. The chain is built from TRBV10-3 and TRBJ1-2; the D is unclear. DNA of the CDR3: TGTGCCATCAGTGAGGGGCTTATCCCCGGTGGCTACACCTTC. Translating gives CAISEGLIPGGYTF.